This T cell receptor (beta chain) was documented in a study of CD8+CD57+ T cells in acquired aplastic anemia. Looking at the study overall: Sorted CD4+ plus CD8+ cells gave DNA averaging about 3.2 ug.

The use of genomic DNA as template underpinned the TCR beta VDJ and CDR3 profiling. TCRdb passed the reads through MiXCR, listing each CDR3 protein once. The sample shows about 98,000 distinct CDR3 sequences, 55% to 70% of them seen only once. Germline CDR1 reads ENHRY; CDR2 reads SYGVKD. The V end lost 6 bases, the J end lost 5 bases, and 11 bases lay between the germline ends. The CDR3 runs 13 residues. For sequencing, patients were chosen who had shown expansion of CD8+CD57+ cells by flow cytometry. Patients uniformly had severe acquired aplastic anemia. There was no therapy given to any patient before the blood sampling took place.

Sequenced: sorted CD4+, CD8+, or CD8+CD57+ T cells (not recorded which) from PBMCs. The receptor was derived from a human donor with aplastic anemia. This chain connects TRBV10-3 to TRBJ2-4; D gene uncertain. CDR3 DNA: TGTGCCATCAGCGGCGGACCCGAAAACATTCAGTACTTC. The encoded protein is CAISGGPENIQYF.